This is a list of T cell receptor beta chains from one sample in a study of blood T cells in healthy people across ages. TCRdb re-derived calls from the 5' RACE reads in MiXCR, one entry per CDR3 protein. The repertoire holds 1.4 million or so distinct CDR3 sequences, with 35% to 45% as singletons. Sequencing was carried out using blood. These receptors were collected from a woman aged 18-35 years in good health. Each CDR3 is given with its conserved first and last residue. Fields, in order: CDR3 length, J gene, clone size, V gene, D gene, CDR3 DNA, CDR3 protein. D genes are given only for firm matches. Clone size appears in some rows only: once, few, many, or a class for an expanded clone.

cdr3_length: 16; j_call: TRBJ2-7; clone_size: .; v_call: TRBV20-1; d_call: .; cdr3_nt: TGCAGTGCTAGAGATGTAATTGGAGGAACCTCCTACGAGCAGTACTTC; cdr3_aa: CSARDVIGGTSYEQYF
cdr3_length: 15; j_call: TRBJ1-1; clone_size: .; v_call: TRBV6-5; d_call: .; cdr3_nt: TGTGCCAGCAGTACCCATGGGGGGGTGGGCACTGAAGCTTTCTTT; cdr3_aa: CASSTHGGVGTEAFF
cdr3_length: 15; j_call: TRBJ2-3; clone_size: .; v_call: TRBV7-2; d_call: TRBD2; cdr3_nt: TGTGCCAGCAGCTTAGGACGGGGGGGCCTAGATACGCAGTATTTT; cdr3_aa: CASSLGRGGLDTQYF
cdr3_length: 14; j_call: TRBJ1-1; clone_size: few; v_call: TRBV5-1; d_call: .; cdr3_nt: TGCGCCAGCAGCATACAGGGAATGAACACTGAAGCTTTCTTT; cdr3_aa: CASSIQGMNTEAFF
cdr3_length: 14; j_call: TRBJ1-2; clone_size: many; v_call: TRBV5-1; d_call: TRBD1; cdr3_nt: TGCGCCAGCAGCCCCGGAGGGGGCGGGTATGGCTACACCTTC; cdr3_aa: CASSPGGGGYGYTF
cdr3_length: 12; j_call: TRBJ2-5; clone_size: .; v_call: TRBV6-2/TRBV6-3; d_call: .; cdr3_nt: TGTGCCAGCAGGGGGACACACAATGAGCAGTACTTC; cdr3_aa: CASRGTHNEQYF
cdr3_length: 16; j_call: TRBJ1-4; clone_size: many; v_call: TRBV5-5; d_call: .; cdr3_nt: TGTGCCAGCAGACGGGCCCCCGACAGAGTTTATGAAAAACTGTTTTTT; cdr3_aa: CASRRAPDRVYEKLFF
cdr3_length: 15; j_call: TRBJ2-1; clone_size: many; v_call: TRBV7-9; d_call: TRBD2; cdr3_nt: TGTGCCAGCAGCCGAGGACTAGCGGGAGTCTATGAGCAGTTCTTC; cdr3_aa: CASSRGLAGVYEQFF
cdr3_length: 13; j_call: TRBJ2-1; clone_size: .; v_call: TRBV9; d_call: .; cdr3_nt: TGTGCCAGCGGCGATGCGGGAAACAATGAGCGGTTCTTC; cdr3_aa: CASGDAGNNERFF
cdr3_length: 14; j_call: TRBJ1-5; clone_size: .; v_call: TRBV6-2/TRBV6-3; d_call: .; cdr3_nt: TGTGCCAGCAGTTACGGACTATATAATCAGCCCCAGCATTTT; cdr3_aa: CASSYGLYNQPQHF
cdr3_length: 13; j_call: TRBJ1-1; clone_size: few; v_call: TRBV18; d_call: .; cdr3_nt: TGTGCCAGCTCACCAATAGCAGGGTATGAAGCTTTCTTT; cdr3_aa: CASSPIAGYEAFF
cdr3_length: 15; j_call: TRBJ1-1; clone_size: once; v_call: TRBV27; d_call: .; cdr3_nt: TGTGCCAGCGCAAGTTACGGGGCAGTGAACACTGAAGCTTTCTTT; cdr3_aa: CASASYGAVNTEAFF
cdr3_length: 19; j_call: TRBJ2-1; clone_size: .; v_call: TRBV6-2/TRBV6-3; d_call: .; cdr3_nt: TGTGCCAGCACCCCCGGGGGATTGTCGGGGCGAAGCTCCTACAATGAGCAGTTCTTC; cdr3_aa: CASTPGGLSGRSSYNEQFF
cdr3_length: 11; j_call: TRBJ1-1; clone_size: .; v_call: TRBV6-6; d_call: .; cdr3_nt: TGTGCCAGCACCCTTTACACTGAAGCTTTCTTT; cdr3_aa: CASTLYTEAFF
cdr3_length: 14; j_call: TRBJ1-5; clone_size: few; v_call: TRBV3-1; d_call: .; cdr3_nt: TGTGCCAGCAGCCCCCGGGGCCGAAGTCAGCCCCAGCATTTT; cdr3_aa: CASSPRGRSQPQHF
cdr3_length: 13; j_call: TRBJ2-5; clone_size: .; v_call: TRBV29-1; d_call: TRBD1; cdr3_nt: TGCAGCGTGCAGGGGGCTACACAAGAGACCCAGTACTTC; cdr3_aa: CSVQGATQETQYF
cdr3_length: 14; j_call: TRBJ2-4; clone_size: .; v_call: TRBV29-1; d_call: TRBD2; cdr3_nt: TGCAGCGTTGTGTTCCTAGCGGGAGCATATGAGCAGTACTTC; cdr3_aa: CSVVFLAGAYEQYF
cdr3_length: 13; j_call: TRBJ1-1; clone_size: .; v_call: TRBV15; d_call: .; cdr3_nt: TGTGCCACCAGCAGAGATCGGACCGCCCTCCCTTTCTTT; cdr3_aa: CATSRDRTALPFF
cdr3_length: 12; j_call: TRBJ1-2; clone_size: few; v_call: TRBV27; d_call: .; cdr3_nt: TGTGCCAGCAGCGCAGGGAATTGGGGCTACACCTTC; cdr3_aa: CASSAGNWGYTF
cdr3_length: 18; j_call: TRBJ1-5; clone_size: few; v_call: TRBV12-3/TRBV12-4; d_call: TRBD1; cdr3_nt: TGTGCCAGCAGTTTTTTCACAGGGGGTGTGACGGGCAATCAGCCCCAGCATTTT; cdr3_aa: CASSFFTGGVTGNQPQHF
cdr3_length: 14; j_call: TRBJ2-5; clone_size: .; v_call: TRBV6-5; d_call: .; cdr3_nt: TGTGCCAGCAGTTACTCGTCGGTGCGCGATGAGCAGTACTTC; cdr3_aa: CASSYSSVRDEQYF
cdr3_length: 14; j_call: TRBJ1-4; clone_size: few; v_call: TRBV7-9; d_call: TRBD1; cdr3_nt: TGTGCCAGCAGCAGAGGACAGGGGTACGAAAAACTGTTTTTT; cdr3_aa: CASSRGQGYEKLFF
cdr3_length: 16; j_call: TRBJ1-2; clone_size: few; v_call: TRBV4-2; d_call: .; cdr3_nt: TGTGCCAGCAGCCCCAAGGACACCCATGGCCTCTATGGCTACACCTTC; cdr3_aa: CASSPKDTHGLYGYTF
cdr3_length: 14; j_call: TRBJ2-1; clone_size: .; v_call: TRBV7-2; d_call: .; cdr3_nt: TGTGCCAGCAGCTATGCGAGGCGGGCCCGTGAGCAGTTCTTC; cdr3_aa: CASSYARRAREQFF
cdr3_length: 16; j_call: TRBJ2-3; clone_size: few; v_call: TRBV14; d_call: .; cdr3_nt: TGTGCCAGCAGCCCCGATTGGGCCAGATCGGCAGATACGCAGTATTTT; cdr3_aa: CASSPDWARSADTQYF
cdr3_length: 13; j_call: TRBJ1-2; clone_size: few; v_call: TRBV20-1; d_call: .; cdr3_nt: TGCAGTGCTAGTTCAAGACAGAACTATGGCTACACCTTC; cdr3_aa: CSASSRQNYGYTF
cdr3_length: 12; j_call: TRBJ2-7; clone_size: many; v_call: TRBV20-1; d_call: .; cdr3_nt: TGCAGTGCAAGATTGGGGGGGGCCGAGCAGTACTTC; cdr3_aa: CSARLGGAEQYF
cdr3_length: 15; j_call: TRBJ2-1; clone_size: .; v_call: TRBV2; d_call: TRBD2; cdr3_nt: TGTGCCAGCAATGTGACTAGCGGGAGGAGCAATGAGCAGTTCTTC; cdr3_aa: CASNVTSGRSNEQFF
cdr3_length: 16; j_call: TRBJ1-3; clone_size: once; v_call: TRBV4-3; d_call: .; cdr3_nt: TGCGCCAGCAGCCAAGATTGGCAGCTCCCTGGAAACACCATATATTTT; cdr3_aa: CASSQDWQLPGNTIYF